A single sample gave rise to the 20 T cell receptor beta chains below, sequenced in a study of blood T cells in healthy people across ages. For the second PCR, which ran for 7 to 11 cycles, a sample-barcoded 5' primer and a J-beta primer mix were used. TCRdb re-analysed the 5' RACE reads in MiXCR, keeping a single row per CDR3 protein. The sample has about 900,000 distinct CDR3 sequences, around 48% seen once. The sample taken for sequencing was blood. The source is a man younger than 45 in good health.

The sample holds a few counts of this clonotype. The chain recombines TRBV24-1 with TRBJ2-3, with D unresolved. This CDR3 has 14 residues. Germline V lookup: CDR1 KGHDR, CDR2 SFDVKD. Trimming removed 9 bases from V and 0 bases from J, with 12 bases in between. The CDR3 sequence: CATESRKSTDTQYF. CDR3 nucleotides: TGTGCCACCGAAAGCAGGAAAAGCACAGATACGCAGTATTTT.

The gene calls are TRBV27 and TRBJ2-4; 7 bases agree with TRBD2. The junction had 6 bases not matched to a gene; V was cut back by 3 bases and J by 13 bases. Germline-derived CDR1 and CDR2 are MNHEY and SMNVEV (reference sequence). The CDR3 runs to 12 residues. The CDR3 spells CASSFRQGGQYF. The CDR3 coding sequence is TGTGCCAGCAGTTTTAGGCAGGGAGGGCAGTACTTC.

The chain employs TRBV12-3 or TRBV12-4 and TRBJ2-6; D is undetermined. The V gene lost 1 base and the J gene lost 2 bases, with 12 bases spanning the gap. The CDR3 is made up of 17 amino acids. CDR3 region: CASSLEVMEPGANVLTF. CDR3 coding DNA: TGTGCCAGCAGTTTAGAAGTTATGGAGCCTGGGGCCAACGTCCTGACTTTC.

This clonotype was observed a few times. V usage is TRBV6-6 and J usage is TRBJ1-1; D unclear. The CDR3 spans 13 residues. CDR1 MNHNY and CDR2 SVGAGI come from the germline V gene (reference sequence). V lost 6 bases and J lost 5, with 13 bases in between. CDR3 protein: CASSNTPGTEAFF. In DNA form, the CDR3 reads TGTGCCAGCAGCAACACCCCGGGGACTGAAGCTTTCTTT.

This chain uses TRBV5-1 with TRBJ2-5; D is unresolved. Trimming left V 2 bases short and J 1 base short, with 12 bases between. The CDR3 runs to 15 residues. CDR1 is SGHRS and CDR2 is YFSETQ in the germline V gene. The CDR3 DNA follows: TGCGCCAGCAGCTTTGGCAGGCCCTCCCAAGAGACCCAGTACTTC. Protein product: CASSFGRPSQETQYF.

This CDR3 reads CASSSSSYTGAYYGYTF. In DNA, the CDR3 is TGTGCCAGCAGCTCCTCTTCTTATACAGGGGCCTACTATGGCTACACCTTC. The chain carries TRBV7-2 and TRBJ1-2, with 7 bases fitting TRBD1. This CDR3 spans 17 amino acids. Germline CDR1 is SGHTA and CDR2 is FQGNSA. Losses at the gene ends were 4 bases for V and 3 bases for J; bases not matched to a gene: 14.

The chain couples TRBV11-1 to TRBJ2-5; no definite D call. TRBJ2-7 explains the end of the DNA better; the J call may be wrong. The length of the CDR3 is 14 residues. Germline V gene sequence: CDR1 SGHAT, CDR2 FQDESV (reference sequence). The CDR3: CASSFPQNGPEQYF. CDR3 DNA sequence: TGTGCCAGCAGCTTTCCACAAAATGGTCCCGAGCAGTACTTC.

The genes are TRBV25-1 and TRBJ2-5, with D possibly being TRBD1 (5 bases). V lost 1 base, J lost 5 bases, and 20 bases lay in between. There are 17 residues in the CDR3. CDR1 and CDR2 (germline): MGHDK, SYGVNS. CDR3 coding DNA: TGTGCCAGCAGTGAATGGGCAGGGTCGGTGGTCTCGGAGACCCAGTACTTC. It codes for CASSEWAGSVVSETQYF. The full variable domain, rest sourced from reference TRBV25-1 and TRBJ2-5, is EADIYQTPRYLVIGTGKKITLECSQTMGHDKMYWYQQDPGMELHLIHYSYGVNSTEKGDLSSESTVSRIRTEHFPLTLESARPSHTSQYLCASSEWAGSVVSETQYFGPGTRLLVL.

The chain carries TRBV4-1 and TRBJ2-5, with 9 bases identical to TRBD1. After removal of 5 bases from V and 2 bases from J, the junction contained 6 bases not matched to a gene. Germline assignment: CDR1 MGHRA and CDR2 YSYEKL. The CDR3 spans 15 residues. This chain's CDR3 is CASSYRQGGQETQYF. The CDR3 DNA sequence: TGCGCCAGCAGCTATAGACAGGGGGGACAAGAGACCCAGTACTTC.

This clonotype was seen a handful of times. The chain couples TRBV5-1 to TRBJ1-2; 9 nucleotides align to TRBD1. The CDR3 length is 15 residues. Unmatched junction bases numbered 7, after V lost 1 base and J lost 6 bases. Germline V gene data show CDR1 as SGHRS and CDR2 as YFSETQ. The CDR3 DNA follows: TGCGCCAGCAGCTTGACAGGGGGCGCGGAGCATGGCTACACCTTC. Residues: CASSLTGGAEHGYTF.

This chain uses TRBV5-1 with TRBJ1-1; D call uncertain. The CDR3 sequence is 20 residues long. Germline CDR1 is SGHRS and CDR2 is YFSETQ. V dropped 4 bases and J dropped 3 bases, with 31 bases sitting between them. The DNA for the CDR3 is TGCGCCAGCAGCGGCCTTAGTGGAATGGTGCAGCCTCGAAGAGACACTGAAGCTTTCTTT. It translates to CASSGLSGMVQPRRDTEAFF.

CDR3 amino acids: CAWKQPGGYTF. The CDR3 DNA sequence: TGTGCCTGGAAACAGCCTGGGGGCTACACCTTC. V and J are TRBV30 and TRBJ1-2; D unclear. Trimming stripped 4 bases from V and 8 bases from J, with 11 bases between. The CDR3 is 11 residues long. Germline V lookup: CDR1 GTSNPN, CDR2 SVGIG (reference sequence).

This clonotype appeared once. The chain carries TRBV5-8 and TRBJ2-7, with D tentatively TRBD1 (5 bases). The V gene's germline CDR1 is SGHTS and CDR2 YDEGEE. This CDR3 region has 14 residues. Trimming pared 5 bases from V and 2 bases from J, leaving 14 bases between. CDR3 nucleotides: TGTGCCAGCAGTTTCCAGGGTAGACCCTACGAGCAGTACTTC. Translation: CASSFQGRPYEQYF.

This clonotype was detected a few times. This chain joins TRBV2 and TRBJ2-7; D may match TRBD1 or TRBD2 (5 bases each). Trimming removed 1 base at V and 0 bases at J, with 13 bases between. The V gene's germline CDR1 is SNHLY and CDR2 FYNNEI. This CDR3 is built from 16 residues. The CDR3 loop reads CASSEGTGAYSYEQYF. For the CDR3, the DNA is TGTGCCAGCAGTGAAGGTACCGGGGCCTACTCCTACGAGCAGTACTTC.

The chain recombines TRBV20-1 with TRBJ2-5, with 11 bases matching TRBD2. This CDR3 comprises 15 residues. In germline, CDR1 is DFQATT, CDR2 SNEGSKA (reference sequence). With V trimmed by 3 bases and J by 0 bases, 3 bases remained unmatched. In nucleotides, the CDR3 is TGCAGTGCTAGGCCGGGACTAGCGGACCAAGAGACCCAGTACTTC. It specifies CSARPGLADQETQYF.

The chain couples TRBV20-1 to TRBJ1-2, with 9 positions matching TRBD1. Germline V gene lookup returns CDR1 DFQATT and CDR2 SNEGSKA (reference sequence). CDR3 length equals 15 residues. The J segment lost 2 bases and the V segment lost 3 bases, leaving 7 bases of the junction unmatched. CDR3 bases: TGCAGTGCTAGCCGGGGACAGGGTAGGAACTATGGCTACACCTTC. Protein sequence: CSASRGQGRNYGYTF.

V gene TRBV13 combines with J gene TRBJ2-3; D is ambiguous. Germline CDR1 reads PRHDT; CDR2 reads FYEKMQ (reference sequence). The CDR3 covers 14 residues. V shed 4 bases and J shed 1 base, with 9 bases lying between them. CDR3 amino acids: CASSYRSRTDTQYF. CDR3 in DNA: TGTGCCAGCAGCTACCGTAGTCGCACAGATACGCAGTATTTT.

The chain uses TRBV20-1 and TRBJ2-3; 12 nucleotides line up with TRBD2. The length of the CDR3 is 15 residues. V was clipped by 6 bases and J by 9 bases; unmatched bases: 13. Germline assignment: CDR1 DFQATT and CDR2 SNEGSKA (reference sequence). Here the CDR3 reads CSALLAGGSTWTQYF. The CDR3 nucleotides are TGCAGTGCATTACTAGCGGGGGGAAGCACATGGACGCAGTATTTT.

This chain connects TRBV7-8 to TRBJ1-5; D not certain. Germline V gene lookup returns CDR1 SGHVS and CDR2 FQNEAQ. The CDR3 runs to 16 residues. The V end lost 2 bases, the J end lost 0 bases, and 11 bases lay between the germline ends. The chain's CDR3 is CASSLSEDYSNQPQHF. CDR3 in DNA: TGTGCCAGCAGCTTATCCGAGGATTATAGCAATCAGCCCCAGCATTTT.

This clonotype was counted ten times or more. CDR3 bases: TGCAGTGCGGCTCAGGGGGGCTACGAGCAGTACTTC. Translating it yields CSAAQGGYEQYF. The rearrangement uses TRBV20-1 and TRBJ2-7; D might be TRBD1 (7 bases). CDR1 and CDR2 (germline): DFQATT, SNEGSKA (reference sequence). This CDR3 has 12 amino acids. The V end lost 6 bases, the J end lost 3 bases, and 12 bases lay between the germline ends.